Sequencing of this TCR beta chain was carried out in a study of CD8 T cells in Susac syndrome. J was trimmed by 1 base and V by 5 bases; bases with no gene match: 5. The length of the CDR3 is 14 residues. From germline, CDR1 is MNHEY and CDR2 SVGEGT. Sequencing of TCR beta was performed on blood CD8+ T cells and on blood CD4+ T cells. Bulk CD8+ and CD4+ cells came from magnetic negative isolation; CD8+ TEMRA by FACS. When the RNA was reverse transcribed, random hexamers were used with an input of roughly 0.45 to 1 ug. TCRdb fed the immunoSEQ multiplex PCR reads into MiXCR, producing one record per CDR3 protein. The table has 45,000 to 60,000 distinct CDR3 sequences, 85% to 95% seen once.

The rearrangement joins TRBV6-2 or TRBV6-3 to TRBJ2-7, with 7 bases matching TRBD1. This TCR derives from a human donor with multiple sclerosis. The sample consisted of CD8+ T cells from PBMCs. DNA for the CDR3: TGTGCCAGCAGTCCCAGACAGGGTTCCTACGAGCAGTACTTC. Its protein is CASSPRQGSYEQYF.